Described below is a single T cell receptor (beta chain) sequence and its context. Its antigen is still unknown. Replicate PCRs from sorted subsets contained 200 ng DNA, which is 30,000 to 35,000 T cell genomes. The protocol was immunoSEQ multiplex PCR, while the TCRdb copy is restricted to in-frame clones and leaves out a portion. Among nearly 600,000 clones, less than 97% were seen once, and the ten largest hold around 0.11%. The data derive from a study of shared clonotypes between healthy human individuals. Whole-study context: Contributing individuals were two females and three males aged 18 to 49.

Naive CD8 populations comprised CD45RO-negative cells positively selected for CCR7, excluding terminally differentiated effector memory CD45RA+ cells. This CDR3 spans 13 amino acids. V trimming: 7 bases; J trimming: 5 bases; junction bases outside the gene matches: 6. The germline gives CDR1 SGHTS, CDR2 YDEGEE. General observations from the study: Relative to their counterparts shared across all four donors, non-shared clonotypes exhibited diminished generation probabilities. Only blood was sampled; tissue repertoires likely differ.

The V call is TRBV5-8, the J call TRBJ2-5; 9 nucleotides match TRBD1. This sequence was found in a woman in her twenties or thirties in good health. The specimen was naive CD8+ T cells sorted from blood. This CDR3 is CASLRTGEETQYF. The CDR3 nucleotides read TGTGCCAGCCTGAGGACAGGGGAGGAGACCCAGTACTTC.